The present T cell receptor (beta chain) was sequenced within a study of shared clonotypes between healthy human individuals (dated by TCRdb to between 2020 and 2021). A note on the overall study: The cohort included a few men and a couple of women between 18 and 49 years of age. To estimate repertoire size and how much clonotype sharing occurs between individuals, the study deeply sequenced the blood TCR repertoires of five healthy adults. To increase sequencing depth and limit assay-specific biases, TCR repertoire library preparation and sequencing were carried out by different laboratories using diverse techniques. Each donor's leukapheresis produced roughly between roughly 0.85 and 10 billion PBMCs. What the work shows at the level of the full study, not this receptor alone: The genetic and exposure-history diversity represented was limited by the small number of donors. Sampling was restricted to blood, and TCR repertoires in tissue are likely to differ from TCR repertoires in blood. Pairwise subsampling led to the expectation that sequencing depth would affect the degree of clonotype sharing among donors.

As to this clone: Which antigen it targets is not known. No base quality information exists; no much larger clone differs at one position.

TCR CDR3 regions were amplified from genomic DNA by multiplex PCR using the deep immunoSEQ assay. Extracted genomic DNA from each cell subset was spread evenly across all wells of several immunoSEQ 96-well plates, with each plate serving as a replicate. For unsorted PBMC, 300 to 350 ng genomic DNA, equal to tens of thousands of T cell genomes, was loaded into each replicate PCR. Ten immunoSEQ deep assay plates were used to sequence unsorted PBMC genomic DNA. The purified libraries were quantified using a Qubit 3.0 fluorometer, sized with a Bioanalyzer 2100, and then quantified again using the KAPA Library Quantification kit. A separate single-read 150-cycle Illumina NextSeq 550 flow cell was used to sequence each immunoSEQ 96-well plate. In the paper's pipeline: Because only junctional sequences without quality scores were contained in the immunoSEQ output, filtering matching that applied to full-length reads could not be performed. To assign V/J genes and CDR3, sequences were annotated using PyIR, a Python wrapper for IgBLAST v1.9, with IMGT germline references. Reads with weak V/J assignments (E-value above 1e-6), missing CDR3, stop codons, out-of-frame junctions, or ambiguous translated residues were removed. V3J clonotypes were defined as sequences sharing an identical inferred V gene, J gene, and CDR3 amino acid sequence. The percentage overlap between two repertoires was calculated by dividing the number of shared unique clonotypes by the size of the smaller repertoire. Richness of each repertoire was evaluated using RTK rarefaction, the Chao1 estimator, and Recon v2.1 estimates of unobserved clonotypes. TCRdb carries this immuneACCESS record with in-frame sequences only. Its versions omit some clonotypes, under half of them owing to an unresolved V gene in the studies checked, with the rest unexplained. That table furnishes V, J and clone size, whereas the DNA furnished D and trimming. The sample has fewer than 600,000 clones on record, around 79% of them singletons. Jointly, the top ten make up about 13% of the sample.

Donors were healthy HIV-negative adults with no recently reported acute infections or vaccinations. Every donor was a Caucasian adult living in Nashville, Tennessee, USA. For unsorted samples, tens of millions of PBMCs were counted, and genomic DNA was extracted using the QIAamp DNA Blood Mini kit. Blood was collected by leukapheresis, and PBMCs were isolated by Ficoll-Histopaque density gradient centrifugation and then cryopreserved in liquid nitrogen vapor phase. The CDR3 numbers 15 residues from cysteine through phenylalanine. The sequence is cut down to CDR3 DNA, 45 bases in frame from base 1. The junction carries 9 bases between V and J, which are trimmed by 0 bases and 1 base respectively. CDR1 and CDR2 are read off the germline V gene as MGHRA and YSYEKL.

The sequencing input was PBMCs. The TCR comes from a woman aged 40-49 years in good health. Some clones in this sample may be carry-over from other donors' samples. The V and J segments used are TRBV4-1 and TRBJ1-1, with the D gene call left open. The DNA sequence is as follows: TGCGCCAGCAGCCAAGACCCTGCCAGGAACACTGAAGCTTTCTTT. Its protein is CASSQDPARNTEAFF.